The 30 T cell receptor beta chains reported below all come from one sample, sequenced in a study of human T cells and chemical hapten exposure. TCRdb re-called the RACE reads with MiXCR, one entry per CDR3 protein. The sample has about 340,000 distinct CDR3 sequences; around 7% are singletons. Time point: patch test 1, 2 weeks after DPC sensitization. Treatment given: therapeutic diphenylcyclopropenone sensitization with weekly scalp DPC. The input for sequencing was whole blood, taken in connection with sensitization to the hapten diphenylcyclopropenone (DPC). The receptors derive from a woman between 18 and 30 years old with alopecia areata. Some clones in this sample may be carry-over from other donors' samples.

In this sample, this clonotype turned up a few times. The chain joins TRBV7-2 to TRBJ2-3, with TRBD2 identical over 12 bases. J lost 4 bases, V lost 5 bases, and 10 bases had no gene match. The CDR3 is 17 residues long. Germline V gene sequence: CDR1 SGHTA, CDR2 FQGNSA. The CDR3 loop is CASSPAIASGGADTQYF. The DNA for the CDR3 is TGTGCCAGCAGCCCCGCCATAGCTAGCGGGGGGGCAGATACGCAGTATTTT.

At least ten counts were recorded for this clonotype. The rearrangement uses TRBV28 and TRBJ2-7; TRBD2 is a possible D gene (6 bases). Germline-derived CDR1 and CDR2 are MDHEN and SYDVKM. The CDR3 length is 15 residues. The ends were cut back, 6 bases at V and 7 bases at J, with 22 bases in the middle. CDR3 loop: CASSVWGDGSVEQYF. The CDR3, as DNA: TGTGCCAGCAGCGTTTGGGGGGACGGTTCCGTAGAGCAGTACTTC. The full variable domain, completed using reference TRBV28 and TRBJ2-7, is DVKVTQSSRYLVKRTGEKVFLECVQDMDHENMFWYRQDPGLGLRLIYFSYDVKMKEKGDIPEGYSVSREKKERFSLILESASTNQTSMYLCASSVWGDGSVEQYFGPGTRLTVT.

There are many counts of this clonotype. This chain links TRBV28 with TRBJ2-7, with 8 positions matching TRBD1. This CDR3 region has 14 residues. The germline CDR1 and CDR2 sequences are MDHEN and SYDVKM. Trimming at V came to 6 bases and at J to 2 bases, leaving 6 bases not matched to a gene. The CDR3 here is CASSPVTGAYEQYF. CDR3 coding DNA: TGTGCCAGCAGCCCCGTGACAGGGGCCTACGAGCAGTACTTC.

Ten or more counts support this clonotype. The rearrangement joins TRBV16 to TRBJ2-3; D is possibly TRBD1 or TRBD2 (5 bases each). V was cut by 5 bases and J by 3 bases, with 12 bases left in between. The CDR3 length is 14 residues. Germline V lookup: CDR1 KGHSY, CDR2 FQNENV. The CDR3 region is CASSWDGQTDTQYF. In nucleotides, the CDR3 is TGTGCCAGCAGCTGGGACGGACAAACAGATACGCAGTATTTT.

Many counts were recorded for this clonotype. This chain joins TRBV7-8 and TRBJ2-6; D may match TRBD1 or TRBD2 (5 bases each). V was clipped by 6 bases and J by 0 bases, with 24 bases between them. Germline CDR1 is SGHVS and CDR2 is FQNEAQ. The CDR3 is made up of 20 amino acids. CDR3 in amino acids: CASSRRRRDLFYSGANVLTF. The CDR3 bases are TGTGCCAGCAGTCGAAGGAGACGGGACCTATTCTACTCTGGGGCCAACGTCCTGACTTTC.

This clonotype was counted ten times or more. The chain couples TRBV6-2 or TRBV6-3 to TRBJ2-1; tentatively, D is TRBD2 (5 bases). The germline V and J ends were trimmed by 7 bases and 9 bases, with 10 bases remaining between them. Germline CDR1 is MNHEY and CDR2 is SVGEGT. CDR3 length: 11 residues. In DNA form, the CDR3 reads TGTGCCAGCACGGGGTACGGTGAGCAGTTCTTC. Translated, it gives CASTGYGEQFF.

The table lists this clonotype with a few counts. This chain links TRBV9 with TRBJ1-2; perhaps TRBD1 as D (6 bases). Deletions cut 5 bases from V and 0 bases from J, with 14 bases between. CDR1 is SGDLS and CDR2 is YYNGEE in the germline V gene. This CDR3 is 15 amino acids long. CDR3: CASRYSDRSNYGYTF. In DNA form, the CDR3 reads TGTGCCAGCAGATACTCGGACAGATCTAACTATGGCTACACCTTC.

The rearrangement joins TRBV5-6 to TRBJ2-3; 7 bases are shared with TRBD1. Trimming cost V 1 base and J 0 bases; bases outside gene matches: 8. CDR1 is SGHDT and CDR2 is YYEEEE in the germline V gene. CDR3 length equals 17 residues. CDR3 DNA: TGTGCCAGCAGCTTGTTCCGGGACAGAGCTAGCACAGATACGCAGTATTTT. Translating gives CASSLFRDRASTDTQYF.

CDR3 loop: CASSLEGLATYEQYF. Here the CDR3 DNA reads TGTGCCAGCAGCTTAGAGGGACTAGCAACCTACGAGCAGTACTTC. The V call is TRBV7-6, the J call TRBJ2-7, with 9 bases matching TRBD2. The CDR3 length is 15 residues. V gave up 1 base and J gave up 2 bases; unmatched junction bases: 3. Germline V lookup: CDR1 SGHVS, CDR2 FNYEAQ.

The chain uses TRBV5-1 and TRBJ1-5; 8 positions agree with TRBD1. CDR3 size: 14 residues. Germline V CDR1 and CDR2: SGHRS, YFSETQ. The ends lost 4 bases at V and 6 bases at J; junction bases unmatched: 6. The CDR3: CASSTGQDTQPQHF. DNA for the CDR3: TGCGCCAGCAGCACGGGACAGGATACTCAGCCCCAGCATTTT. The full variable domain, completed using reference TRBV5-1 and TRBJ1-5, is KAGVTQTPRYLIKTRGQQVTLSCSPISGHRSVSWYQQTPGQGLQFLFEYFSETQRNKGNFPGRFSGRQFSNSRSEMNVSTLELGDSALYLCASSTGQDTQPQHFGDGTRLSIL.

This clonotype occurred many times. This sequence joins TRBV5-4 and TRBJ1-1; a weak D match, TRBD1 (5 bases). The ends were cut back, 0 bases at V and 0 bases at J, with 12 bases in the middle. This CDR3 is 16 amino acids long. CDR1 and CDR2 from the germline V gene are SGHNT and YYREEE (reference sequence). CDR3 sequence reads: CASSLGGLHMNTEAFF. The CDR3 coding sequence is TGTGCCAGCAGCTTGGGGGGACTGCACATGAACACTGAAGCTTTCTTT.

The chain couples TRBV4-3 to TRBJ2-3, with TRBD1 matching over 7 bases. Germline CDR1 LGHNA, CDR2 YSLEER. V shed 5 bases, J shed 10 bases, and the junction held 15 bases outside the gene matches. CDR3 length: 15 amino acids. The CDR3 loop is CASSTGADLKYSQYF. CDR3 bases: TGCGCCAGCAGCACAGGGGCCGACCTTAAGTATTCGCAGTATTTT.

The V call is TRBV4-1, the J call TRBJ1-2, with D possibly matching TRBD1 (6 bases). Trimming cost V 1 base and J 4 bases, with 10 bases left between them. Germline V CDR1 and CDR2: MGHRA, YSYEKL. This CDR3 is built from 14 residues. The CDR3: CASSQGEGGYGYTF. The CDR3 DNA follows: TGCGCCAGCAGCCAAGGAGAGGGGGGCTATGGCTACACCTTC.

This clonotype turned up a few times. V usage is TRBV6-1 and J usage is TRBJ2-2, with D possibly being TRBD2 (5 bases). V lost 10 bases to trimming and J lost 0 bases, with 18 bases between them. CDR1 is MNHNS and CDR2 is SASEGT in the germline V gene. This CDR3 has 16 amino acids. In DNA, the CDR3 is TGTGCCACTAGAAACCTGGGAGTATCGAACACCGGGGAGCTGTTTTTT. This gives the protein CATRNLGVSNTGELFF.

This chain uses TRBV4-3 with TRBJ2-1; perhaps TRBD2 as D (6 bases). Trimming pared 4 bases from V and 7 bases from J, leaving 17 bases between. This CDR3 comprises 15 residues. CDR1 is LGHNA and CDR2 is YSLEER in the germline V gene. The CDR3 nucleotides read TGCGCCAGCAGCCCCCAGCGGGCCTTTGGGAATGAGCAGTTCTTC. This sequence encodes CASSPQRAFGNEQFF.

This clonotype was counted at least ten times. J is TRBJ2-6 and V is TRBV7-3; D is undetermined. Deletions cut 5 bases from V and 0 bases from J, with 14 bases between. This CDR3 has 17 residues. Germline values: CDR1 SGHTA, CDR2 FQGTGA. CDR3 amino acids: CASSPSPTFSGANVLTF. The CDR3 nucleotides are TGTGCCAGCAGCCCCTCCCCCACTTTCTCTGGGGCCAACGTCCTGACTTTC.

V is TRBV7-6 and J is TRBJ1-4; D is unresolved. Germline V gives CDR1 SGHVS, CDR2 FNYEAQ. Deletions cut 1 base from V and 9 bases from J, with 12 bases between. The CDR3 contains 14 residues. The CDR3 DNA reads TGTGCCAGCAGCTTAGGGGCAGAAGATAAAAAACTGTTTTTT. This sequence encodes CASSLGAEDKKLFF.

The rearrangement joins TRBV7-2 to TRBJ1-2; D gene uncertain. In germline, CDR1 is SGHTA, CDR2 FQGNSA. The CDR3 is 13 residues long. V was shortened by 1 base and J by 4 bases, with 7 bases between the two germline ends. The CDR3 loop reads CASSLGRVYGYTF. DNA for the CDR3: TGTGCCAGCAGCTTAGGGAGGGTCTATGGCTACACCTTC.

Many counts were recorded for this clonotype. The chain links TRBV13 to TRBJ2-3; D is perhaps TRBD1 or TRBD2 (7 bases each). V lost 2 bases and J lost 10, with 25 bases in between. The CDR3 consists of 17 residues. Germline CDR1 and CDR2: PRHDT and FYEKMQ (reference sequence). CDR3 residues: CASSLWEGQPSLESQYF. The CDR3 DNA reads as TGTGCCAGCAGCTTATGGGAGGGACAGCCTTCCTTGGAATCGCAGTATTTT.

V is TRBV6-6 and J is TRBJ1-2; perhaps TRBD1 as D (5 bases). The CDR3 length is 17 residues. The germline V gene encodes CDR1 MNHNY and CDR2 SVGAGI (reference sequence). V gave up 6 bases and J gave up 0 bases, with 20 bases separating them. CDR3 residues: CASSPRSGVNSNYGYTF. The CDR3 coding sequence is TGTGCCAGCAGCCCCCGGTCGGGGGTAAATTCTAACTATGGCTACACCTTC.

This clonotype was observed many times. This CDR3 is CASSLKGDSPLHF. The CDR3 nucleotides read TGTGCCAGCAGCTTAAAGGGTGATTCACCCCTCCACTTT. The V call is TRBV11-2, the J call TRBJ1-6; D gene ambiguous. The length of the CDR3 is 13 residues. V lost 2 bases and J 8 bases, leaving 7 bases between the germline ends. Germline V gives CDR1 SGHAT, CDR2 FQNNGV. The whole variable domain, remainder taken from reference TRBV11-2 and TRBJ1-6, is EAGVAQSPRYKIIEKRQSVAFWCNPISGHATLYWYQQILGQGPKLLIQFQNNGVVDDSQLPKDRFSAERLKGVDSTLKIQPAKLEDSAVYLCASSLKGDSPLHFGNGTRLTVT.

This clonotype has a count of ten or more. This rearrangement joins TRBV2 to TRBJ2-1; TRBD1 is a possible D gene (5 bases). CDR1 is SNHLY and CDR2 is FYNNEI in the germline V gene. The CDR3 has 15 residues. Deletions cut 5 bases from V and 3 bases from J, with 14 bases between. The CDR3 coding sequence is TGTGCCAGCAGTCCTTGGCAGGGCGTCTACAATGAGCAGTTCTTC. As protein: CASSPWQGVYNEQFF.

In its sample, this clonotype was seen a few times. The CDR3 sequence: CASSLADRYGYTF. The CDR3 DNA sequence: TGTGCCAGCAGCTTAGCAGACCGCTATGGCTACACCTTC. V usage is TRBV7-8 and J usage is TRBJ1-2; unclear D gene. The CDR3 length is 13 residues. V was trimmed by 0 bases and J by 4 bases, leaving 6 bases between them. CDR1 and CDR2 from the germline V gene are SGHVS and FQNEAQ. Together with reference TRBV7-8 and TRBJ1-2, the CDR3 gives the full variable domain: GAGVSQSPRYKVAKRGQDVALRCDPISGHVSLFWYQQALGQGPEFLTYFQNEAQLDKSGLPSDRFFAERPEGSVSTLKIQRTQQEDSAVYLCASSLADRYGYTFGSGTRLTVV.

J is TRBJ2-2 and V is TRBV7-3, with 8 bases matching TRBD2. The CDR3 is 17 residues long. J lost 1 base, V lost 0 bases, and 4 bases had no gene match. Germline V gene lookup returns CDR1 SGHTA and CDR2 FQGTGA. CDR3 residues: CASSLTQAGENTGELFF. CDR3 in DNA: TGTGCCAGCAGCTTAACCCAAGCGGGGGAGAACACCGGGGAGCTGTTTTTT. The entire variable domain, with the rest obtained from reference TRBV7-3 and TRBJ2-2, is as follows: GAGVSQTPSNKVTEKGKYVELRCDPISGHTALYWYRQSLGQGPEFLIYFQGTGAADDSGLPNDRFFAVRPEGSVSTLKIQRTERGDSAVYLCASSLTQAGENTGELFFGEGSRLTVL.

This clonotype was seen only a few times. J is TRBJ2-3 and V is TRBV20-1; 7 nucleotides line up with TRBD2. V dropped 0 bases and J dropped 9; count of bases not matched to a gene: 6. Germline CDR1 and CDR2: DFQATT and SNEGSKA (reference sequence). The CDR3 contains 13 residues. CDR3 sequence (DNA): TGCAGTGCTAGAGAGGGTGAGACTAGCACGCAGTATTTT. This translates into CSAREGETSTQYF.

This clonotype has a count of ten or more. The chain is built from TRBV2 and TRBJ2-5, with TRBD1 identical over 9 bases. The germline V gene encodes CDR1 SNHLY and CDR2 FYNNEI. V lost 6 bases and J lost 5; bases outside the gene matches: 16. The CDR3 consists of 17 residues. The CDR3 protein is CASSDPDATGGEETQYF. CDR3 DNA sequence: TGTGCCAGCAGCGATCCGGATGCGACAGGGGGGGAGGAGACCCAGTACTTC.

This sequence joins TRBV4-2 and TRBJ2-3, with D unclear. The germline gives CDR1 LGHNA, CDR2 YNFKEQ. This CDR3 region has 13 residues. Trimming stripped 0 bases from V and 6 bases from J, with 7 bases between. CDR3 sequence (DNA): TGTGCCAGCAGCCAAGATGAATTGGATACGCAGTATTTT. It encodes CASSQDELDTQYF.

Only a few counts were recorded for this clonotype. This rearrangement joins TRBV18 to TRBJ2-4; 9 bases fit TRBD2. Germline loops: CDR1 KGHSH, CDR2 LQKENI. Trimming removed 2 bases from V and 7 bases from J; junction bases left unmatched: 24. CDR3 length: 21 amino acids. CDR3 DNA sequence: TGTGCCAGCTCACCAAAGTGGGGGAGAGCCTTACCGGGACTAGCCGGGAACATTCAGTACTTC. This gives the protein CASSPKWGRALPGLAGNIQYF.

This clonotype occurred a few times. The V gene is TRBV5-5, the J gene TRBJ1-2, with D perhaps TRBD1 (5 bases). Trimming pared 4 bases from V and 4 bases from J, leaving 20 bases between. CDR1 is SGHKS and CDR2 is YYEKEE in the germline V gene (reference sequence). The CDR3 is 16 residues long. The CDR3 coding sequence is TGTGCCAGCAGCAGAAACCGGGACTTCTCCTTCTATGGCTACACCTTC. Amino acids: CASSRNRDFSFYGYTF.

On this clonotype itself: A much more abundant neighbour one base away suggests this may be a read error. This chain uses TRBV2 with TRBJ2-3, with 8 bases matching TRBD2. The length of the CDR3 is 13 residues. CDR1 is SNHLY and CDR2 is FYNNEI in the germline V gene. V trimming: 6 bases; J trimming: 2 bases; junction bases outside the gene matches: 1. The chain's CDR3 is CASSGGDTDTQYF. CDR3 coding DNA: TGTGCCAGCAGCGGGGGGGACACAGATACGCAGTATTTT.